A selection of T cell receptor beta chains follows, all from one sample in a study of CD8 T cells in Susac syndrome. TCRdb reprocessed the immunoSEQ multiplex PCR reads with MiXCR, giving one entry per CDR3 protein. The sample has around 170,000 distinct CDR3 sequences; approximately 94% are singletons. Sequences were obtained from CD4+ T cells from PBMCs. The source is a human donor with Susac syndrome. Each CDR3 is given with its conserved first and last residue. Fields, in order: J gene, D gene, V gene, clone size, CDR3 DNA, CDR3 protein. D genes are given only for firm matches. Size tells how often a clone was seen (once, few, many) or the class of an expanded clone, and some rows leave it out.

j_call: TRBJ2-3; d_call: TRBD2; v_call: TRBV12-3/TRBV12-4; clone_size: NA; cdr3_nt: TGTGCCAGCAGACGAGGCGGGGGACCAGATACGCAGTATTTT; cdr3_aa: CASRRGGGPDTQYF
j_call: TRBJ2-3; d_call: NA; v_call: TRBV18; clone_size: NA; cdr3_nt: TGTGCCAGCTCACAAGACGTGGGGGCCACAGATACGCAGTATTTT; cdr3_aa: CASSQDVGATDTQYF
j_call: TRBJ2-2; d_call: NA; v_call: TRBV28; clone_size: NA; cdr3_nt: TGTGCCAGCAGTTTACATACCTCAGGGGAGCTGTTTTTT; cdr3_aa: CASSLHTSGELFF
j_call: TRBJ1-6; d_call: NA; v_call: TRBV12-3/TRBV12-4; clone_size: NA; cdr3_nt: TGTGCCAGCAGTTTACTTAATTCACCCCTCCACTTT; cdr3_aa: CASSLLNSPLHF
j_call: TRBJ2-7; d_call: NA; v_call: TRBV30; clone_size: few; cdr3_nt: TGTGCCTGGATCGTCACAGGTACCTACGAGCAGTACTTC; cdr3_aa: CAWIVTGTYEQYF
j_call: TRBJ2-5; d_call: NA; v_call: TRBV5-4; clone_size: once; cdr3_nt: TGTGCCAGCAGCTTGGAAGGGGGAAAGACCCAGTACTTC; cdr3_aa: CASSLEGGKTQYF
j_call: TRBJ1-5; d_call: TRBD1; v_call: TRBV7-3; clone_size: NA; cdr3_nt: TGTGCCAGCAGCACCACAGGGGGTAATCAGCCCCAGCATTTT; cdr3_aa: CASSTTGGNQPQHF
j_call: TRBJ1-2; d_call: NA; v_call: TRBV3-1; clone_size: NA; cdr3_nt: TGTGCCAGCAGCCAAGATTCAGGGAGGGGGAATGGCTACACCTTC; cdr3_aa: CASSQDSGRGNGYTF
j_call: TRBJ1-2; d_call: NA; v_call: TRBV7-6; clone_size: NA; cdr3_nt: TGTGCCAGCAGCCCCATAAACTATGGCTACACCTTC; cdr3_aa: CASSPINYGYTF
j_call: TRBJ2-7; d_call: NA; v_call: TRBV30; clone_size: NA; cdr3_nt: TGTGCCTGGAGTGTATCATTCCCAGGGGAGCAGTACTTC; cdr3_aa: CAWSVSFPGEQYF
j_call: TRBJ2-2; d_call: NA; v_call: TRBV5-6; clone_size: NA; cdr3_nt: TGTGCCAGCAGAGGTAATCCCGGGGAGCTGTTTTTT; cdr3_aa: CASRGNPGELFF
j_call: TRBJ2-1; d_call: TRBD2; v_call: TRBV30; clone_size: NA; cdr3_nt: TGTGCCTGGAGTGGGGACTTGGGGGGGAATGAGCAGTTCTTC; cdr3_aa: CAWSGDLGGNEQFF
j_call: TRBJ2-7; d_call: TRBD1; v_call: TRBV10-3; clone_size: NA; cdr3_nt: TGTGCCATCAGAGCCGGGACAGGTTCATTTTTTAGCTCCTACGAGCAGTACTTC; cdr3_aa: CAIRAGTGSFFSSYEQYF
j_call: TRBJ2-7; d_call: TRBD1; v_call: TRBV9; clone_size: NA; cdr3_nt: TGTGCCAGCAGCGTAGGGGGACAGGCTATTTACGAGCAGTACTTC; cdr3_aa: CASSVGGQAIYEQYF
j_call: TRBJ1-2; d_call: TRBD1; v_call: TRBV20-1; clone_size: once; cdr3_nt: TGCAGTGCTAGAGAGGGACAGAATGGCTACACCTTC; cdr3_aa: CSAREGQNGYTF
j_call: TRBJ2-7; d_call: TRBD1; v_call: TRBV12-5; clone_size: once; cdr3_nt: TGTGCTAGTGGTTTGCTCACGGACAGGCTAGGGCAGTACTTC; cdr3_aa: CASGLLTDRLGQYF
j_call: TRBJ1-1; d_call: TRBD1; v_call: TRBV7-9; clone_size: NA; cdr3_nt: TGTGCCACTTTAGGGACAGGGGTTCCGAACACTGAAGTTTTCTTT; cdr3_aa: CATLGTGVPNTEVFF
j_call: TRBJ2-1; d_call: NA; v_call: TRBV29-1; clone_size: NA; cdr3_nt: TGCAGCGTCTTCGGAGACACCGGGGACAATGAGCAGTTCTTC; cdr3_aa: CSVFGDTGDNEQFF
j_call: TRBJ1-5; d_call: TRBD1; v_call: TRBV10-3; clone_size: NA; cdr3_nt: TGTGCCATCAGCCCGGGACAGGGGAGCAATCAGCCCCAGCATTTT; cdr3_aa: CAISPGQGSNQPQHF
j_call: TRBJ1-3; d_call: NA; v_call: TRBV2; clone_size: NA; cdr3_nt: TGTGCCAGCATATGGGGGGAAAGTGGAAACACCATATATTTT; cdr3_aa: CASIWGESGNTIYF
j_call: TRBJ2-7; d_call: NA; v_call: TRBV5-1; clone_size: NA; cdr3_nt: TGCGCCAGCAGCTTGAGGTCAGGGATCTCCTACGAGCAGTACTTC; cdr3_aa: CASSLRSGISYEQYF
j_call: TRBJ2-7; d_call: NA; v_call: TRBV20-1; clone_size: NA; cdr3_nt: TGCAGTGCTCCCTGGGAAGGATCCTACGAGCAGTACTTC; cdr3_aa: CSAPWEGSYEQYF
j_call: TRBJ1-3; d_call: NA; v_call: TRBV30; clone_size: NA; cdr3_nt: TGTGCCTGGAGTGTAGGGGCAGCAGGTGGAAACACCATATATTTT; cdr3_aa: CAWSVGAAGGNTIYF
j_call: TRBJ2-3; d_call: NA; v_call: TRBV9; clone_size: NA; cdr3_nt: TGTGCCAGCAGCGTAGGTGTAGTCTCAGATACGCAGTATTTT; cdr3_aa: CASSVGVVSDTQYF
j_call: TRBJ2-5; d_call: NA; v_call: TRBV2; clone_size: NA; cdr3_nt: TGTGCCAGCAGAGCCACAGAGACCCAGTACTTC; cdr3_aa: CASRATETQYF
j_call: TRBJ2-7; d_call: NA; v_call: TRBV7-6; clone_size: NA; cdr3_nt: TGTGCCAGCAGCTTAGGTACGGGAAGCGTCTCCTACGAGCAGTACTTC; cdr3_aa: CASSLGTGSVSYEQYF
j_call: TRBJ1-1; d_call: TRBD1; v_call: TRBV30; clone_size: NA; cdr3_nt: TGTGCCTGGAGCGACAGGGCGGGGGACACTGAAGCTTTCTTT; cdr3_aa: CAWSDRAGDTEAFF
j_call: TRBJ1-2; d_call: TRBD1; v_call: TRBV30; clone_size: NA; cdr3_nt: TGTGCCTGGAGTCCCGACAGGGAAGATGCCTACACCTTC; cdr3_aa: CAWSPDREDAYTF
j_call: TRBJ2-1; d_call: TRBD1; v_call: TRBV20-1; clone_size: NA; cdr3_nt: TGCAGTGTGTACGGGACAGGGCTTTACAATGAGCAGTTCTTC; cdr3_aa: CSVYGTGLYNEQFF
j_call: TRBJ2-3; d_call: NA; v_call: TRBV4-1; clone_size: once; cdr3_nt: TGCGCCAGCAGCGCCCGGGACTCCTCCACAGATACGCAGTATTTT; cdr3_aa: CASSARDSSTDTQYF
j_call: TRBJ2-7; d_call: NA; v_call: TRBV12-3/TRBV12-4; clone_size: NA; cdr3_nt: TGTGCCAGCACTTTCCACGGAGCCTACGAGCAGTACTTC; cdr3_aa: CASTFHGAYEQYF
j_call: TRBJ1-5; d_call: NA; v_call: TRBV20-1; clone_size: NA; cdr3_nt: TGCAGTGCTAGTGAAGCCCAGGGCAGGCAGCCCCAGCATTTT; cdr3_aa: CSASEAQGRQPQHF
j_call: TRBJ1-5; d_call: NA; v_call: TRBV7-9; clone_size: NA; cdr3_nt: TGTGCCAGCAGCCCGGACTATAGCAATCAGCCCCAGCATTTT; cdr3_aa: CASSPDYSNQPQHF
j_call: TRBJ1-2; d_call: NA; v_call: TRBV6-2/TRBV6-3; clone_size: NA; cdr3_nt: TGTGCCAGCAGGGCCAACCGGGACCGCCGCTATGGCTACACCTTC; cdr3_aa: CASRANRDRRYGYTF
j_call: TRBJ1-2; d_call: NA; v_call: TRBV11-1; clone_size: once; cdr3_nt: TGTGCCAGCAGCTTTTCAGGGGACGGCTACACCTTC; cdr3_aa: CASSFSGDGYTF
j_call: TRBJ2-3; d_call: NA; v_call: TRBV7-9; clone_size: NA; cdr3_nt: TGTGCCAGCAGCCGGCCCCCGGGAACACTGGGAGGAGATACGCAGTATTTT; cdr3_aa: CASSRPPGTLGGDTQYF
j_call: TRBJ1-2; d_call: NA; v_call: TRBV15; clone_size: NA; cdr3_nt: TGTGCCACCACCCAACGGGGACCAGACTATGGCTACACCTTC; cdr3_aa: CATTQRGPDYGYTF
j_call: TRBJ2-7; d_call: TRBD1; v_call: TRBV6-5; clone_size: NA; cdr3_nt: TGTGCCAGCAGCGACAGGGTGTTCGACGAGCAGTACTTC; cdr3_aa: CASSDRVFDEQYF
j_call: TRBJ2-5; d_call: TRBD2; v_call: TRBV4-1; clone_size: NA; cdr3_nt: TGCGCCAGCAGCCAAGCCAAGCTAGCGGGGCGGCCCTCTAGTCGGCAAGAGACCCAGTACTTC; cdr3_aa: CASSQAKLAGRPSSRQETQYF
j_call: TRBJ2-2; d_call: NA; v_call: TRBV12-3/TRBV12-4; clone_size: NA; cdr3_nt: TGTGCCAGCAGTTTGGCGAACACCGGGGAGCTGTTTTTT; cdr3_aa: CASSLANTGELFF